This is a list of T cell receptor beta chains from one sample in a study of blood T cell repertoires in COVID-19. Measured with immunoSEQ multiplex PCR; TCRdb has only the in-frame clones, and not every one. The sample has tens of thousands of clones; about 76% are singletons. The sequenced sample was peripheral blood. These TCRs come from a human donor in a cohort sampled during active COVID-19. Both conserved end residues are part of each CDR3. The D gene is left open where the match is weak. Clone size is shown for a subset of rows, as once, few, many or a class of expanded clone.

V gene: TRBV28
clone size: once
J gene: TRBJ1-6
D gene: TRBD1
CDR3 DNA: TGTGCCAGCAGTGGGGGGACAGGGAGCGGATCACCCCTCCACTTT
CDR3 protein: CASSGGTGSGSPLHF

V gene: TRBV4-3
clone size: few
J gene: TRBJ1-1
D gene: TRBD1
CDR3 DNA: TGCGCCAGCAGCCAAGTAGGGACAGGGGACGGGGCTTTCTTT
CDR3 protein: CASSQVGTGDGAFF

V gene: TRBV9
clone size: .
J gene: TRBJ2-7
D gene: .
CDR3 DNA: TGTGCCAGCAGCCCGCACGCGGGCTACGAGCAGTACTTC
CDR3 protein: CASSPHAGYEQYF

V gene: TRBV3-1/TRBV3-2
clone size: .
J gene: TRBJ2-7
D gene: TRBD2
CDR3 DNA: TGTGCCAGCAGCCAAGGAAGCGCGGGAGGGGGGTCCTACGAGCAGTACTTC
CDR3 protein: CASSQGSAGGGSYEQYF

V gene: TRBV19
clone size: few
J gene: TRBJ1-2
D gene: .
CDR3 DNA: TGTGCCAGTACCAGACGGGGGGACCTCACTAACTATGGCTACACCTTC
CDR3 protein: CASTRRGDLTNYGYTF

V gene: TRBV5-1
clone size: .
J gene: TRBJ2-7
D gene: .
CDR3 DNA: TGCGCCAGCAGCTCAGACTACTCCTACGAGCAGTACTTC
CDR3 protein: CASSSDYSYEQYF

V gene: TRBV5-4
clone size: .
J gene: TRBJ1-1
D gene: TRBD1
CDR3 DNA: TGTGCCAGCAGCTTGTGGGACAGGGGGTTGAACACTGAAGCTTTCTTT
CDR3 protein: CASSLWDRGLNTEAFF

V gene: TRBV2
clone size: .
J gene: TRBJ1-2
D gene: .
CDR3 DNA: TGTGCCAGCACTACTACGGGGGGCAGACACCACTATGGCTACACCTTC
CDR3 protein: CASTTTGGRHHYGYTF

V gene: TRBV27
clone size: few
J gene: TRBJ1-5
D gene: .
CDR3 DNA: TGTGCCAGCAGTTTAGGAGTAGATAGCAATCAGCCCCAGCATTTT
CDR3 protein: CASSLGVDSNQPQHF

V gene: TRBV19
clone size: .
J gene: TRBJ2-1
D gene: .
CDR3 DNA: TGTGCCAGTAGTACCCAATCTAGCGGCAGGGGCAATGAGCAGTTCTTC
CDR3 protein: CASSTQSSGRGNEQFF

V gene: TRBV10-3
clone size: many
J gene: TRBJ2-2
D gene: TRBD1
CDR3 DNA: TGTGCCATCAGTCCCCAAATAGCCGGGACAGGCCTCGGGGAGCTGTTTTTT
CDR3 protein: CAISPQIAGTGLGELFF

V gene: TRBV9
clone size: .
J gene: TRBJ1-2
D gene: .
CDR3 DNA: TGTGCCAGCAGGTATCAGGACATGGGCGGCTACACCTTC
CDR3 protein: CASRYQDMGGYTF

V gene: TRBV28
clone size: .
J gene: TRBJ2-1
D gene: .
CDR3 DNA: TGTGCCAGCAGTTTGGGCAACTACAATGAGCAGTTCTTC
CDR3 protein: CASSLGNYNEQFF

V gene: TRBV6-1
clone size: .
J gene: TRBJ2-5
D gene: .
CDR3 DNA: TGTGCCAGCAGTGAGTTGCCGGGACACCGTCCGTACTTC
CDR3 protein: CASSELPGHRPYF

V gene: TRBV11-2
clone size: few
J gene: TRBJ1-6
D gene: .
CDR3 DNA: TGTGCCAGCAGCCCTGTGGCAAGCTCCTATAATTCACCCCTCCACTTT
CDR3 protein: CASSPVASSYNSPLHF

V gene: TRBV3-1/TRBV3-2
clone size: .
J gene: TRBJ2-7
D gene: TRBD2
CDR3 DNA: TGTGCCAGCAGCCAAAGTCAACTAGCGGTCTCCTACGAGCAGTACTTC
CDR3 protein: CASSQSQLAVSYEQYF

V gene: TRBV5-1
clone size: once
J gene: TRBJ2-1
D gene: .
CDR3 DNA: TGCGCCAGCAGCTCCCCCTTCGAGGGTACTAGGGGGCGGGGCGGCAATGAGCAGTTCTTC
CDR3 protein: CASSSPFEGTRGRGGNEQFF

V gene: TRBV12-5
clone size: .
J gene: TRBJ1-5
D gene: TRBD1
CDR3 DNA: TGTGCTAGTGGTTTAGAACAGGGGGGCAATCAGCCCCAGCATTTT
CDR3 protein: CASGLEQGGNQPQHF

V gene: TRBV3-1/TRBV3-2
clone size: .
J gene: TRBJ1-1
D gene: TRBD1
CDR3 DNA: TGTGCCAGCAGCTACGGGACAGGGAGGACTGAAGCTTTCTTT
CDR3 protein: CASSYGTGRTEAFF

V gene: TRBV5-1
clone size: many
J gene: TRBJ2-2
D gene: TRBD2
CDR3 DNA: TGCGCCAGCAGCTGGACTAGCGGGAGGGCCGGTGGCGGGGAGCTGTTTTTT
CDR3 protein: CASSWTSGRAGGGELFF

V gene: TRBV5-1
clone size: .
J gene: TRBJ2-1
D gene: TRBD2
CDR3 DNA: TGCGCCAGCAGGGCGGGGGGGATTGGTGTCAATGAGCAGTTCTTC
CDR3 protein: CASRAGGIGVNEQFF

V gene: TRBV14
clone size: .
J gene: TRBJ1-1
D gene: .
CDR3 DNA: TGTGCCAGCAGCCGGCGGGGCACTGAAGCTTTCTTT
CDR3 protein: CASSRRGTEAFF

V gene: TRBV2
clone size: .
J gene: TRBJ1-4
D gene: .
CDR3 DNA: TGTGCCTCAGGGAAGGGAACCCTTAATGAAAAACTGTTTTTT
CDR3 protein: CASGKGTLNEKLFF

V gene: TRBV18
clone size: .
J gene: TRBJ2-7
D gene: TRBD2
CDR3 DNA: TGTGCCAGCTCACCAGAAACCCCCAGCGGGAGGGACCCCTACGAGCAGTACTTC
CDR3 protein: CASSPETPSGRDPYEQYF

V gene: TRBV19
clone size: .
J gene: TRBJ2-1
D gene: TRBD2
CDR3 DNA: TGTGCCAGTAGTGAGGCGGGGGGCAATGAGCAGTTCTTC
CDR3 protein: CASSEAGGNEQFF

V gene: TRBV9
clone size: .
J gene: TRBJ2-3
D gene: TRBD2
CDR3 DNA: TGTGCCAGCACCCCCGGGGGGTCAGATACGCAGTATTTT
CDR3 protein: CASTPGGSDTQYF

V gene: TRBV6-2/TRBV6-3
clone size: .
J gene: TRBJ2-6
D gene: .
CDR3 DNA: TGTGCCAGCAGTTACTACGGAGGACTTCCTTTTAACGTCCTGACTTTC
CDR3 protein: CASSYYGGLPFNVLTF

V gene: TRBV6-6
clone size: .
J gene: TRBJ1-5
D gene: .
CDR3 DNA: TGTGCCAGCAGTTACTTACGGTTCTATCAGCCCCAGCATTTT
CDR3 protein: CASSYLRFYQPQHF

V gene: TRBV29-1
clone size: .
J gene: TRBJ1-1
D gene: TRBD1
CDR3 DNA: TGCAGCGGGAACAGGGGGACGAACACTGAAGCTTTCTTT
CDR3 protein: CSGNRGTNTEAFF

V gene: TRBV28
clone size: few
J gene: TRBJ1-2
D gene: TRBD1
CDR3 DNA: TGTGCCAGCGCCGACTGGACAGGGGGCGATGGCTACACCTTC
CDR3 protein: CASADWTGGDGYTF

V gene: TRBV6-6
clone size: .
J gene: TRBJ1-3
D gene: .
CDR3 DNA: TGTGCCAGCAGTTTCGACAGAGCGGGAAACACCATATATTTT
CDR3 protein: CASSFDRAGNTIYF

V gene: TRBV19
clone size: .
J gene: TRBJ1-5
D gene: TRBD1
CDR3 DNA: TGTGCCAGTAGTGTCCGGGACAGGCAGAATCAGCCCCAGCATTTT
CDR3 protein: CASSVRDRQNQPQHF

V gene: TRBV6-5
clone size: .
J gene: TRBJ2-7
D gene: TRBD2
CDR3 DNA: TGTGCCAGCAGTTACGCTAGCGGGGGGCGGGTGCAGTACTTC
CDR3 protein: CASSYASGGRVQYF

V gene: TRBV7-3
clone size: .
J gene: TRBJ2-5
D gene: TRBD2
CDR3 DNA: TGTGCCAGCAGCTTATCTAGCGGGGCCGGAGAGACCCAGTACTTC
CDR3 protein: CASSLSSGAGETQYF

V gene: TRBV5-6
clone size: .
J gene: TRBJ1-5
D gene: .
CDR3 DNA: TGTGCCAGCAGCTTGGCCAGGAATAGCAATCAGCCCCAGCATTTT
CDR3 protein: CASSLARNSNQPQHF

V gene: TRBV29-1
clone size: .
J gene: TRBJ2-1
D gene: TRBD2
CDR3 DNA: TGCAGCGTTGAAGATCATAAGACTAGCGGGACCTCCGGGGAGCAGTTCTTC
CDR3 protein: CSVEDHKTSGTSGEQFF

V gene: TRBV27
clone size: .
J gene: TRBJ2-5
D gene: TRBD1
CDR3 DNA: TGTGCCAGCAGTCAAAGACAGGGGATGAGGCAGACCCAGTACTTC
CDR3 protein: CASSQRQGMRQTQYF

V gene: TRBV5-5
clone size: .
J gene: TRBJ1-5
D gene: .
CDR3 DNA: TGTGCCAGCAGCCATACGACAGGTTATAGCAATCAGCCCCAGCATTTT
CDR3 protein: CASSHTTGYSNQPQHF

V gene: TRBV2
clone size: .
J gene: TRBJ2-1
D gene: .
CDR3 DNA: TGTGCCAGCAGTGAACTTCGGGGGATGGGCAATGAGCAGTTCTTC
CDR3 protein: CASSELRGMGNEQFF

V gene: TRBV12-3/TRBV12-4
clone size: .
J gene: TRBJ1-2
D gene: .
CDR3 DNA: TGTGCCAGCAGTTTAGGTATCGACTATGGCTACACCTTC
CDR3 protein: CASSLGIDYGYTF

V gene: TRBV5-1
clone size: once
J gene: TRBJ2-7
D gene: TRBD1
CDR3 DNA: TGCGCCAGCAGCGGATTAAACCGACCGGGACAGGGCAACTCCTACGAGCAGTACTTC
CDR3 protein: CASSGLNRPGQGNSYEQYF

V gene: TRBV9
clone size: .
J gene: TRBJ1-3
D gene: .
CDR3 DNA: TGTGCCAGCAGCGTATCCCCCGTGGGGGGGTCTGGAAACACCATATATTTT
CDR3 protein: CASSVSPVGGSGNTIYF

V gene: TRBV12-3/TRBV12-4
clone size: .
J gene: TRBJ1-1
D gene: .
CDR3 DNA: TGTGCCAGCCTCAGGGAAGGGTACACTGAAGCTTTCTTT
CDR3 protein: CASLREGYTEAFF

V gene: TRBV5-1
clone size: few
J gene: TRBJ2-3
D gene: TRBD2
CDR3 DNA: TGCGCCAGCAGCTTCGGACTAGCGGAGACGACAGATACGCAGTATTTT
CDR3 protein: CASSFGLAETTDTQYF

V gene: TRBV29-1
clone size: .
J gene: TRBJ2-2
D gene: .
CDR3 DNA: TGCAGCGTTGCCGGGACCGGGGAGCTGTTTTTT
CDR3 protein: CSVAGTGELFF